This note documents a single TCR beta chain sequence. The antigen remains undetermined. TCRdb re-called the reads with MiXCR, one entry per CDR3 protein. The sample records more than 650,000 distinct CDR3 sequences, less than 40% being singletons. Germline V CDR1 and CDR2: ENHRY, SYGVKD. The CDR3 consists of 17 residues. Trimming took 2 bases from V and 1 from J, leaving 12 bases between them. This entry belongs to a study of T cell repertoires in cytomegalovirus infection. Study outcomes and limitations: The response measured ex vivo was dominated by TCR beta clonotypes (HLA-C-restricted and CMV-specific).

The specimen was PBMCs. This chain connects TRBV10-3 to TRBJ2-6, with D possibly matching TRBD1 (5 bases). This sequence was found in a human donor in good health (CMV status not recorded). Some clones in this sample may be carry-over from other donors' samples. Here the CDR3 DNA reads TGTGCCATCAGTGAGAAGCCAGGGTGTTCTGGGGCCAACGTCCTGACTTTC. Its translation is CAISEKPGCSGANVLTF.